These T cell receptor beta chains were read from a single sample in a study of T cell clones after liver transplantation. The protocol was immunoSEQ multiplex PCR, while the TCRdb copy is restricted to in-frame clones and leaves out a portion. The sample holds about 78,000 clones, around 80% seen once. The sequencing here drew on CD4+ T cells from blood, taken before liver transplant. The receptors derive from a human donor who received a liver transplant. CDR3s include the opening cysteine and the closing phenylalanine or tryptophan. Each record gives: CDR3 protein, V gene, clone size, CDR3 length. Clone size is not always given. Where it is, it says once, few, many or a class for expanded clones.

CASSLTATGELFF,TRBV7-3,once,13
CASSRRGDTEAFF,TRBV6-5,.,13
CASSLGLSSGRQNEQFF,TRBV7-8,.,17
CASSLGSGYYEKLFF,TRBV5-1,.,15
CASSLNKGLAGLSSYNEQFF,TRBV5-8,.,20
CASSRGTNRRETQYF,TRBV7-8,once,15
CASSNGKWRNTIYF,TRBV4-3,.,14
CATSTGQGLAYNEQFF,TRBV15,.,16
CASKPGERGNEQFF,TRBV28,.,14
CASRGYSNQPQHF,TRBV28,.,13
CASRTGLAYEQYF,TRBV6-6,few,13
CASSFVGETQYF,TRBV27,.,12
CASSSQGRRDYGYTF,TRBV6-5,.,15
CASSPWGSSYEQYF,TRBV11-2,.,14
CASSSGGGETQYF,TRBV5-1,.,13
CASSQTSGRATKTQYF,TRBV28,.,16
CASSREASGFPYNEQFF,TRBV5-1,few,17
CASSAALGGNINLLFF,TRBV6-1,.,16